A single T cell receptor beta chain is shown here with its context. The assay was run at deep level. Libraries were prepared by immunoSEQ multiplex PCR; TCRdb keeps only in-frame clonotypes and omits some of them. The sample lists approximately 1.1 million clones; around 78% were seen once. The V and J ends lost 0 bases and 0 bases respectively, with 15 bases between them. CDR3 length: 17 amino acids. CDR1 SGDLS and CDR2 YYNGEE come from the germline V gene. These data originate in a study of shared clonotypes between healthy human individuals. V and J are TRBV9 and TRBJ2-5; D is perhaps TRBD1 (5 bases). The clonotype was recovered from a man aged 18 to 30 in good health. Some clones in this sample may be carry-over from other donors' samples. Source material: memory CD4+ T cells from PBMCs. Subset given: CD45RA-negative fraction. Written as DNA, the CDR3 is TGTGCCAGCAGCGTAGGGGTGGGAAGACAGTACCAAGAGACCCAGTACTTC. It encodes CASSVGVGRQYQETQYF. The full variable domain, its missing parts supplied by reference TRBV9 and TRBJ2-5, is DSGVTQTPKHLITATGQRVTLRCSPRSGDLSVYWYQQSLDQGLQFLIQYYNGEERAKGNILERFSAQQFPDLHSELNLSSLELGDSALYFCASSVGVGRQYQETQYFGPGTRLLVL.